These 28 T cell receptor beta chains share one sample of origin, sequenced in a study of read filtering for tumor transcriptome and immune sequencing. From 300 to 400 ng of RNA, a library with molecular barcoded alpha/delta and beta/gamma adaptors was made. TCRdb re-analysed the reads in MiXCR, keeping a single row per CDR3 protein. The table shows about 63,000 distinct CDR3 sequences, with around 14% occurring only once. Sequences were obtained from a population of CD138-negative cells sorted from bone marrow. These receptors were taken from a donor at least 40 years old with multiple myeloma.

As to this clonotype: With a much larger clone just one base away, this may be a read error. This chain uses TRBV11-3 with TRBJ2-3, with a tentative D call TRBD1 (5 bases). CDR3 length: 16 amino acids. The germline V gene has CDR1 SGHNT and CDR2 YENEEA. CDR3 sequence reads: CASSLVAQGRTGTQYF. For the CDR3, the DNA is TGTGCCAGCAGCTTAGTGGCCCAGGGCCGCACAGGTACGCAGTATTTT.

There are many counts of this clonotype. The rearrangement uses TRBV6-5 and TRBJ2-3, with D perhaps assigned TRBD1 or TRBD2 (5 bases each). The V gene's germline CDR1 is MNHEY and CDR2 SVGAGI. V was pared by 2 bases and J by 2 bases, with 11 bases between. There are 15 residues in the CDR3. The CDR3 region is CASSYVGDDTDTQYF. In DNA, the CDR3 is TGTGCCAGCAGTTACGTGGGGGACGACACAGATACGCAGTATTTT.

Regarding this clonotype: Since a much larger clone is just one base distant, this may be a read error. This chain connects TRBV6-6 to TRBJ2-7; 13 bases are a match to TRBD2. Trimming cost V 6 bases and J 9 bases; bases outside gene matches: 11. In germline, CDR1 is MNHNY, CDR2 SVGAGI (reference sequence). The CDR3 is 15 residues long. CDR3 sequence reads: CASRPWGLAGWGQYF. CDR3 nucleotide sequence: TGTGCCAGCAGACCCTGGGGACTAGCGGGATGGGGGCAGTACTTC.

This clonotype appeared a few times. The chain uses TRBV5-7 and TRBJ2-1; TRBD2 matches 9 bases. TRBV5-7 is reported as an ORF; its role is uncertain. J gave up 0 bases and V 4 bases, and 8 bases lay outside the gene matches. CDR3 length equals 17 residues. In nucleotides, the CDR3 is TGTGCCAGCAGCACGGGGACTAGCCCCAACTCCTACAATGAGCAGTTCTTC. It is translated as CASSTGTSPNSYNEQFF.

At least ten counts were recorded for this clonotype. This chain uses TRBV25-1 with TRBJ2-7; a possible D gene is TRBD2 (6 bases). The CDR3 consists of 11 residues. Trimming cost V 6 bases and J 3 bases, with 6 bases left between them. The germline V gene has CDR1 MGHDK and CDR2 SYGVNS. CDR3 sequence reads: CASRGLYEQYF. In DNA, the CDR3 is TGTGCCAGCAGGGGACTCTACGAGCAGTACTTC.

A note on this clonotype: This may be a read error: a much more frequent sequence differs by one nucleotide. J is TRBJ2-5 and V is TRBV11-3; D is uncertain. Germline CDR1 is SGHNT and CDR2 is YENEEA. The CDR3 length is 15 residues. The CDR3 coding sequence is TGTGCCGGCAGTCAATCGGGCCAAGACCAAGAGACCCAGTACTTC. As protein: CAGSQSGQDQETQYF.

This clonotype was recorded a few times. V is TRBV11-2 and J is TRBJ2-1, with 9 bases matching TRBD1. Trimming removed 5 bases from V and 8 bases from J; junction bases left unmatched: 13. The CDR3 has 16 amino acids. The germline gives CDR1 SGHAT, CDR2 FQNNGV. The CDR3 sequence is CASSPGRGTGRDEQFF. DNA of the CDR3: TGTGCCAGCAGCCCAGGCCGAGGGACAGGGAGGGATGAGCAGTTCTTC.

This clonotype was seen ten or more times. V is TRBV6-6 and J is TRBJ2-6, with unresolved D. The germline CDR1 and CDR2 sequences are MNHNY and SVGAGI (reference sequence). The V and J ends lost 3 bases and 2 bases respectively, with 8 bases between them. The CDR3 has 15 amino acids. The CDR3: CASSYSPPGANVLTF. CDR3 nucleotides: TGTGCCAGCAGTTATTCTCCTCCTGGGGCCAACGTCCTGACTTTC.

This clonotype was recorded many times. The rearrangement joins TRBV29-1 to TRBJ1-1; 9 bases agree with TRBD1. J was trimmed by 2 bases and V by 4 bases; bases with no gene match: 5. CDR1 is SQVTM, CDR2 ANQGSEA, per germline. The CDR3 length is 14 residues. CDR3 sequence reads: CSVGGTGFNTEAFF. DNA for the CDR3: TGCAGCGTTGGGGGGACAGGGTTTAACACTGAAGCTTTCTTT.

The V and J genes are TRBV6-2 or TRBV6-3 and TRBJ2-1; tentatively, D is TRBD1 (5 bases). The CDR3 consists of 18 residues. Trimming removed 2 bases at V and 0 bases at J, with 17 bases between. Germline CDR1 and CDR2: MNHEY and SVGEGT. CDR3 in amino acids: CASSYTLAGKFSYNEQFF. CDR3 coding DNA: TGTGCCAGCAGTTACACCTTGGCAGGGAAGTTCTCCTACAATGAGCAGTTCTTC.

This clonotype appeared a few times. The rearrangement links TRBV7-8 to TRBJ2-5; 9 bases agree with TRBD1. CDR3 length: 16 amino acids. Germline CDR1 SGHVS, CDR2 FQNEAQ. With 0 bases clipped from V and 4 bases from J, the junction kept 6 bases outside the gene matches. The CDR3 coding sequence is TGTGCCAGCAGCTTAGCCGCGGGACAGGGTACAGAGACCCAGTACTTC. Translation gives CASSLAAGQGTETQYF.

This clonotype appeared a single time. The rearrangement joins TRBV7-6 to TRBJ1-1, with D perhaps matching TRBD1 (5 bases). V shed 11 bases and J shed 1 base, with 14 bases lying between them. The germline gives CDR1 SGHVS, CDR2 FNYEAQ. The length of the CDR3 is 13 residues. CDR3 in amino acids: CASTSGGNTEAFF. CDR3 bases: TGTGCCTCTACCTCCGGGGGGAACACTGAAGCTTTCTTT.

The chain joins TRBV12-3 or TRBV12-4 to TRBJ2-5; TRBD1 is a possible D gene (6 bases). V gave up 5 bases and J gave up 2 bases, with 9 bases separating them. The CDR3 is 13 residues long. CDR3 region: CASSRGHQETQYF. For the CDR3, the DNA is TGTGCCAGCAGTAGGGGACATCAAGAGACCCAGTACTTC.

In this sample, this clonotype turned up many times. The V gene is TRBV9, the J gene TRBJ2-5; 9 bases align to TRBD1. Germline assignment: CDR1 SGDLS and CDR2 YYNGEE. The ends lost 0 bases at V and 2 bases at J; junction bases unmatched: 5. There are 16 residues in the CDR3. CDR3 amino acids: CASSVGRDRVQETQYF. The CDR3 region has the DNA TGTGCCAGCAGCGTAGGCCGGGACAGGGTGCAAGAGACCCAGTACTTC.

In this sample, this clonotype turned up many times. The rearrangement uses TRBV20-1 and TRBJ1-5; a weak D match, TRBD1 (5 bases). Germline values: CDR1 DFQATT, CDR2 SNEGSKA (reference sequence). Trimming pared 3 bases from V and 4 bases from J, leaving 13 bases between. This CDR3 has 14 residues. CDR3 region: CSARDRDRNQPQHF. CDR3 DNA: TGCAGTGCTAGGGACCGGGACCGAAATCAGCCCCAGCATTTT.

V is TRBV10-3 and J is TRBJ2-2; 13 bases align to TRBD2. V trimming: 9 bases; J trimming: 1 base; junction bases outside the gene matches: 8. This CDR3 has 17 residues. CDR1 and CDR2 from the germline V gene are ENHRY and SYGVKD. Here the CDR3 DNA reads TGTGCCATAAGGACTAGCGGGAGCCGGATGAACACCGGGGAGCTGTTTTTT. This sequence encodes CAIRTSGSRMNTGELFF.

This clonotype has ten or more counts. V is TRBV27 and J is TRBJ1-5; TRBD1 matches at 7 bases. Germline V CDR1 and CDR2: MNHEY, SMNVEV (reference sequence). The trim removed 6 bases at V and 0 bases at J, leaving 5 bases unmatched. The CDR3 has 15 amino acids. The CDR3: CASRTGLYSNQPQHF. The CDR3 region has the DNA TGTGCCAGCAGGACAGGGTTATATAGCAATCAGCCCCAGCATTTT.

This clonotype has ten or more counts. The genes are TRBV29-1 and TRBJ1-2, with no clear D. Deletions cut 3 bases from V and 3 bases from J, with 8 bases between. Germline assignment: CDR1 SQVTM and CDR2 ANQGSEA. This CDR3 spans 12 amino acids. As DNA, the CDR3 is TGCAGCGTTGAGTGGGGTGACTATGGCTACACCTTC. Encoded protein: CSVEWGDYGYTF.

This clonotype showed up many times. The chain joins TRBV19 to TRBJ2-3, with D possibly matching TRBD1 (5 bases). CDR3 length: 14 residues. The V gene lost 5 bases and the J gene lost 0 bases, with 9 bases spanning the gap. The V gene's germline CDR1 is LNHDA and CDR2 SQIVND (reference sequence). CDR3 nucleotides: TGTGCCAGTAGTTCCGACAGAAGCACAGATACGCAGTATTTT. It encodes CASSSDRSTDTQYF.

As concerns this clonotype: A much larger clone lies a single base off, so this may be a read error. The V gene is TRBV20-1, the J gene TRBJ2-5; D gene uncertain. The CDR3 has 13 residues. The V gene's germline CDR1 is DFQATT and CDR2 SNEGSKA (reference sequence). Trimming stripped 3 bases from V and 4 bases from J, with 12 bases between. The CDR3 sequence is CSARAPAVETQYF. DNA of the CDR3: TGCAGTGCTAGGGCGCCCGCGGTAGAGACCCAGTACTTC.

With regard to this clonotype: A much larger clone lies one base from this, so it may be a read error. CDR3 protein: CASSLSGGERYF. CDR3 coding DNA: TGTGCCAGCAGTTTATCAGGGGGCGAGCGGTACTTC. V and J are TRBV28 and TRBJ2-7; TRBD1 matches at 8 bases. Germline-derived CDR1 and CDR2 are MDHEN and SYDVKM. This CDR3 contains 12 residues.

This clonotype was recorded at least ten times. This chain links TRBV5-1 with TRBJ2-7; 9 bases fit TRBD1. The CDR3 extends over 15 amino acids. V lost 4 bases and J lost 5; bases outside the gene matches: 10. Germline CDR1 reads SGHRS; CDR2 reads YFSETQ. The CDR3 sequence is CASSPDRGSGHEQYF. As DNA, the CDR3 is TGCGCCAGCAGCCCGGACAGGGGTTCGGGCCACGAGCAGTACTTC.

Points on this clonotype: A much larger clone lies a single base off, so this may be a read error. This chain connects TRBV7-2 to TRBJ2-7; D not resolved. Germline CDR1 SGHTA, CDR2 FQGNSA. V shed 5 bases and J shed 1 base, with 12 bases lying between them. This CDR3 spans 14 amino acids. The CDR3 nucleotides are TGTGCCAGCAGCGGGGAAGGCAGTTCCTACGAGCAGTACTTC. Amino acid sequence: CASSGEGSSYEQYF.

Notes on this clonotype: This may come from a read error, since a much larger clone is one base off. The chain recombines TRBV7-6 with TRBJ2-5, with 14 bases fitting TRBD2. Germline V gives CDR1 SGHVS, CDR2 FNYEAQ. The CDR3 runs to 16 residues. The CDR3 sequence: CANSSGLAGEHGSQYF. For the CDR3, the DNA is TGTGCCAACAGCTCGGGACTAGCGGGAGAGCACGGGAGCCAGTACTTC. Full variable domain (remainder filled in from reference TRBV7-6 and TRBJ2-5): GAGVSQSPRYKVTKRGQDVALRCDPISGHVSLYWYRQALGQGPEFLTYFNYEAQQDKSGLPNDRFSAERPEGSISTLTIQRTEQRDSAMYRCANSSGLAGEHGSQYFGPGTRLLVL.

The sample holds many counts of this clonotype. This chain joins TRBV6-2 or TRBV6-3 and TRBJ2-7; TRBD1 aligns across 7 bases. The CDR3 runs to 14 residues. Unmatched junction bases numbered 9, after V lost 6 bases and J lost 4 bases. Per germline, CDR1 MNHEY and CDR2 SVGEGT. The CDR3 sequence: CASRPPGQTYEQYF. Written as DNA, the CDR3 is TGTGCCAGCAGACCTCCGGGACAGACTTACGAGCAGTACTTC.

This clonotype was seen ten or more times. The chain couples TRBV7-9 to TRBJ2-2; D ambiguous. Trimming stripped 0 bases from V and 10 bases from J, with 3 bases between. The CDR3 covers 11 residues. Germline V gives CDR1 SEHNR, CDR2 FQNEAQ (reference sequence). The CDR3 coding sequence is TGTGCCAGCAGCTTAGCGCAGGAGCTGTTTTTT. It is translated as CASSLAQELFF.

This clonotype was seen repeatedly, ten times or more. The rearrangement uses TRBV7-6 and TRBJ2-7; 10 bases fit TRBD1. Germline V gives CDR1 SGHVS, CDR2 FNYEAQ. Losses at the gene ends were 5 bases for V and 7 bases for J; bases not matched to a gene: 11. The CDR3 has 15 amino acids. In nucleotides, the CDR3 is TGTGCCAGCAGCCCCACCGGGACAGGGGTCGCAGAGCAGTACTTC. It is translated as CASSPTGTGVAEQYF. The full variable domain, with the rest looked up from reference TRBV7-6 and TRBJ2-7, is GAGVSQSPRYKVTKRGQDVALRCDPISGHVSLYWYRQALGQGPEFLTYFNYEAQQDKSGLPNDRFSAERPEGSISTLTIQRTEQRDSAMYRCASSPTGTGVAEQYFGPGTRLTVT.

This clonotype was seen at least ten times. The chain joins TRBV7-2 to TRBJ2-5, with D unclear. Germline V gene data show CDR1 as SGHTA and CDR2 as FQGNSA. The CDR3 totals 13 residues. The V end lost 1 base, the J end lost 5 bases, and 8 bases lay between the germline ends. In DNA, the CDR3 is TGTGCCAGCAGCTTAGATATCATGGAGACCCAGTACTTC. This encodes CASSLDIMETQYF.